The rows below give T cell receptor beta chains drawn from one sample of a study of CD4 T cell repertoires in COVID-19. Assay used: immunoSEQ multiplex PCR; TCRdb lists only in-frame clones, some missing. The top ten clones hold roughly 0.65% of a sample with fewer than 30,000 clones, over 85% of them seen once. Here the sequenced sample was circulating follicular helper CD4+ T cells (cTfh) from blood, taken before the COVID-19 pandemic. The receptors were gathered from a human donor who had COVID-19. The CDR3 runs from the conserved cysteine through the conserved F or W.

v_call,j_call,cdr3_aa
TRBV27,TRBJ2-7,CASQRRTGIYEQYF
TRBV14,TRBJ1-2,CASSQGRTGMGYTF
TRBV18,TRBJ2-5,CASSTRGIDRQETQYF
TRBV30,TRBJ2-7,CAWSGASGFEQYF
TRBV28,TRBJ2-5,CASSSPGQGRVETQYF
TRBV28,TRBJ1-2,CASSLTEINYGYTF
TRBV5-1,TRBJ2-7,CASSSPTGETYEQYF
TRBV30,TRBJ2-7,CAPSSPGQWDYEQYF
TRBV7-6,TRBJ1-6,CASSSTLDRVYSPLHF
TRBV2,TRBJ2-5,CASSDGARETQYF
TRBV28,TRBJ1-2,CASTPTGLLNYGYTF
TRBV7-6,TRBJ2-1,CASSFGGSYNEQFF
TRBV4-2,NA,CASSQQQGDPYEQYF
TRBV4-1,TRBJ2-3,CASSWALTSGGEDTQYF
TRBV7-8,TRBJ2-7,CASSFGTSGTEGEQYF
TRBV19,TRBJ2-7,CASSGRTGGTYEQYF
TRBV5-5,TRBJ2-6,CASSASGSGANVLTF
TRBV7-9,TRBJ1-2,CASSLGSANYGYTF
TRBV6-1,TRBJ1-2,CASTVDREGYGYTF
TRBV7-9,TRBJ1-2,CASSSQGQGPGYGYTF
TRBV6-5,TRBJ2-2,CASSWTSFNTGELFF
TRBV7-8,TRBJ1-5,CASSLGTGNSNQPQHF
TRBV2,TRBJ2-3,CASRIAGGPDTQYF
TRBV5-1,TRBJ1-3,CASSSSGGQDTIYF
TRBV5-1,TRBJ1-1,CASSPIGGTSATAFF
TRBV6-1,TRBJ2-1,CASRPRTASYNEQFF
TRBV6-5,TRBJ2-6,CASSTRLVGANVLTF
TRBV11-2,TRBJ2-7,CASSSRGQGVTRGEQYF
TRBV21-1,TRBJ2-7,CASSKWSAYFSYEQYF
TRBV6-5,TRBJ1-6,CASSGNRGFNSPLHF
TRBV20-1,TRBJ2-3,CSARDAPSQYF
TRBV5-1,TRBJ2-1,CASSLEGQGYGEQFF
TRBV25-1,TRBJ2-5,CASKGSVGQETQYF
TRBV2,TRBJ1-5,CASSASGGNQPQHF
TRBV14,TRBJ1-3,CASSQDPPGSGNTIYF
TRBV5-1,TRBJ2-1,CASSPRLAGGLSSYNEQFF
TRBV10-3,TRBJ2-1,CAISRGLAGESSYNEQFF
TRBV5-1,TRBJ1-2,CASSTSTGLSYGYTF
TRBV2,TRBJ1-3,CATSLGQGSGNTIYF
TRBV18,TRBJ1-5,CASSPPTGEGKPQHF
TRBV5-4,TRBJ2-3,CASSLGASTDTQYF
TRBV10-1,TRBJ1-5,CASSSGLGQPQHF
TRBV19,TRBJ1-4,CASSDGGAGEKLFF
TRBV6-5,TRBJ2-6,CASSSLSGANVLTF
TRBV10-3,TRBJ2-5,CAIRGQGLTETQYF
TRBV7-2,TRBJ2-5,CASSFITGQGEETQYF
TRBV2,TRBJ1-3,CASSAQVSGNTIYF
TRBV5-1,TRBJ2-5,CASSSHIRETQYF
TRBV5-4,TRBJ2-2,CASSLLAGGNTGELFF
TRBV11-2,TRBJ1-1,CASSPEDRRNTEAFF
TRBV10-2,TRBJ2-7,CASQRGGAINEQYF